Reported below is one T cell receptor (beta chain). This record comes from a study of blood T cell repertoires in COVID-19. Study as a whole: COVID-19 samples from acute and convalescent phases originated in the United States, Italy and Spain. PBMCs, B-cell-depleted T cells, or T cells provided the cDNA or gDNA that made up the material.

In the authors' methods: Scientists estimated how many nucleated cells there were by amplifying reference gene primers. Profiling relied on immunoSEQ multiplex PCR, and the TCRdb table lists in-frame clones only, not all of them. From that table come the V and J calls and clone size; the DNA was used to work out D and trimming. Here the sample spans under 55,000 clones, around 80% being singletons. The V gene's germline CDR1 is MGHRA and CDR2 YSYEKL. CDR3 length equals 14 residues. The J segment lost 6 bases and the V segment lost 3 bases, leaving 4 bases of the junction unmatched. Source material: peripheral blood. The TCR was taken from a man in his sixties or seventies with acute or convalescent COVID-19. This chain links TRBV4-1 with TRBJ2-7; 11 bases agree with TRBD1. CDR3 sequence (DNA): TGCGCCAGCAGCCATGGACAGGGGGCTCTCGAGCAGTACTTC. Amino acid sequence: CASSHGQGALEQYF.